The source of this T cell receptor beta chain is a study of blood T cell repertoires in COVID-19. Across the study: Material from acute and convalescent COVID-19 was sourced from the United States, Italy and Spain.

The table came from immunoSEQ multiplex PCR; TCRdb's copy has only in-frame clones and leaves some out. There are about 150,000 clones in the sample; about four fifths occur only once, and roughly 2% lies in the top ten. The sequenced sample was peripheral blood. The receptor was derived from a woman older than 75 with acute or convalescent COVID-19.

The CDR3 is CASSLGGGLDYGYTF. CDR3 nucleotide sequence: TGTGCCAGCAGCTTAGGGGGGGGATTGGACTATGGCTACACCTTC. The rearrangement joins TRBV7-8 to TRBJ1-2, with D possibly being TRBD1 (5 bases). This CDR3 has 15 residues. Germline V CDR1 and CDR2: SGHVS, FQNEAQ. The V and J ends lost 1 base and 3 bases respectively, with 12 bases between them.